This TCR beta chain was observed in a study of blood T cell repertoires in COVID-19 (dated by TCRdb to the early 2020s). Regarding the study in general: Collaborator samples came from the United States, Italy and Spain and covered acute and convalescent phases of COVID-19. The prospective study material was composed of cDNA or gDNA derived from T cells, B-cell-depleted T cells, or PBMCs. The dataset comprised deeply sampled blood TCRbeta repertoires from subjects exposed to, actively infected with, or recovered from COVID-19. The repertoires were released in a freely available public database meant as a resource for research on the immune response to SARS-CoV-2. The samples were drawn from two sources: the first 160 participants of the ongoing ImmuneRACE study, and 950 to 1,500 subjects contributed by 6 global collaborators. Nearly every sample came with metadata listing a de-identified subject ID, COVID-19 status, age in years and sex. Where available, HLA class I and class II types were obtained from metadata supplied by the sample provider rather than from assay-based typing.

The immunoSEQ Assay, a bias-controlled multiplex PCR, was used to amplify TCRbeta CDR3 regions from genomic DNA. The source study handled its data this way. The number of nucleated cells in each sample was estimated by amplification of reference gene primers within the assay. To quantify the absolute abundance of each unique TCRbeta CDR3 rearrangement, sequence reads were collapsed and filtered. For each sample, productive Simpson clonality was calculated as the square root of Simpson's diversity index over productive rearrangements. Not all clones reach the TCRdb copy of this immuneACCESS table, which keeps in-frame sequences only. Checked studies attribute under half of the gap to unresolved V genes and leave the rest unexplained. From that table come the V and J calls and clone size; the DNA was used to work out D and trimming. Present in this sample are under 450,000 clones, about 80% of which were seen just once. Clones ranked in the top ten supply more than 1% of the sample.

Note on this clone: The specificity of this receptor is unknown. Base qualities are not provided; no much larger clone lies one nucleotide away.

Whole blood was collected in K2EDTA tubes by collaborating institutions according to the institutions' own protocols. For TCRbeta analysis, collaborators shipped samples as frozen whole blood, isolated PBMCs, or DNA extracted from either of those sample types. Points the paper makes about the study in general: The amount of clinical and demographic metadata varied by source and participant and was provided uncurated.

Reading from cysteine to phenylalanine, the CDR3 counts 15 amino acids. This entry keeps only the CDR3 DNA: 45 bases, framed from base 1. Reading the germline V gene gives CDR1 SNHLY and CDR2 FYNNEI. The germline V end is reduced by 5 bases and the J end by 2 bases; junction bases left unmatched: 6. The source material was peripheral blood. Recombination linked TRBV2 to TRBJ2-3, and 8 bases in between align with TRBD2. This TCR came from a human donor with acute or convalescent COVID-19. The donor label of this sample is uncertain. The bases read TGTGCCAGCAGTAGAGCGGGGGCCTTCACAGATACGCAGTATTTT. Its translation is CASSRAGAFTDTQYF.